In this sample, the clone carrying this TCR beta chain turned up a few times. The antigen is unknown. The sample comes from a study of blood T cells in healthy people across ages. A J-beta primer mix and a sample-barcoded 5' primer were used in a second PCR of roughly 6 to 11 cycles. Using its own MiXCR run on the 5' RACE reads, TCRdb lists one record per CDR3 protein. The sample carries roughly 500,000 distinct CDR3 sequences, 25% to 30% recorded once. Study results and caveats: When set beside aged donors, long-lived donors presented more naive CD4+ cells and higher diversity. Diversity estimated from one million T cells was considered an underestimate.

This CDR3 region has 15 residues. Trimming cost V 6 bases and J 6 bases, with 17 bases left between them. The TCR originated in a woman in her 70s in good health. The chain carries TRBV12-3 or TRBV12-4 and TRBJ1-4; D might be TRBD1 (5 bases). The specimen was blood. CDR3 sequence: CASRGTGTVDEKLFF. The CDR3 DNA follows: TGTGCCAGCAGGGGTACCGGGACGGTGGATGAAAAACTGTTTTTT.